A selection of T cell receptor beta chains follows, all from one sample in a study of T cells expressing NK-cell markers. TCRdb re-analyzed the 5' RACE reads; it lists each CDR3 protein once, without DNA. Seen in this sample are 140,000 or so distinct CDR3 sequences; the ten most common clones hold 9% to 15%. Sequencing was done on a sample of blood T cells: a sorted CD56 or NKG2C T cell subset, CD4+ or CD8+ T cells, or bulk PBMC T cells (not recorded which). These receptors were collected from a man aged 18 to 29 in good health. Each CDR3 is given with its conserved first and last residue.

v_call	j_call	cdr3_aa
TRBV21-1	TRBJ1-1	CASSGRDRSTEAFF
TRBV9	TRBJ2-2	CASSAPLAGSNTGELFF
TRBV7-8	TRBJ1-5	CASSYGTPTNQPQHF
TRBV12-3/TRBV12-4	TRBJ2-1	CASSFDPGLAEGDEQFF
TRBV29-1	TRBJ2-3	CSVLTGWQDTQYF
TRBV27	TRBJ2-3	CASSLSGATSTDTQYF
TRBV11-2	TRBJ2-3	CASSFGLAGGWDTDTQYF
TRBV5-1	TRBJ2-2	CASSLGEQGTGELFF
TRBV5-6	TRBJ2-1	CASSLAWGNGGYNEQFF
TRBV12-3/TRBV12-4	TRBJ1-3	CASSPNIGVGNTIYF
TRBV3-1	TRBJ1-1	CASSQRGTSDTEAFF
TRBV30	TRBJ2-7	CAWSGTTGSEQYF
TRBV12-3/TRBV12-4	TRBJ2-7	CASSYGTRDDEQYF
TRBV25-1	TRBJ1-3	CASSDDGNTIYF
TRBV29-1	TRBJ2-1	CSVVGSNPSSYNEQFF
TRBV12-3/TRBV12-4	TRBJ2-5	CASSSDRPETQYF
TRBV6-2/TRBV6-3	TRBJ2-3	CASTLAGYTDTQYF
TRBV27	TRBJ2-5	CASSSGLGGQETQYF
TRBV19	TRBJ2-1	CASRSSSYNEQFF
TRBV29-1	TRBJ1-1	CSVDRAAGMTEAFF
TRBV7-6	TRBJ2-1	CASSPSVSYNEQFF
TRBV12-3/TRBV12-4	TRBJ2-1	CASTPDSYNEQFF
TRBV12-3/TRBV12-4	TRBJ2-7	CASSFSGRGDGQYF
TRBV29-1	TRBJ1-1	CSVPGYGTEAFF
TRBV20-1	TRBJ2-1	CSARDESGRAYNEQFF
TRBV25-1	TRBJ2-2	CASSDDPGELFF
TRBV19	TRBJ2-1	CASSLGLAGSKEQFF
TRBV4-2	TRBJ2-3	CASSQEFRGTATTDTQYF
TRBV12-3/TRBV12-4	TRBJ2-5	CASTDSGAPQETQYF
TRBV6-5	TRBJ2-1	CASSYSIAYNEQFF
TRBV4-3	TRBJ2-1	CASSPLNPSGSYNEQFF
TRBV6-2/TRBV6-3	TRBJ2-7	CASSHDRDRGSYEQYF
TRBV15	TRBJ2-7	CATSPSGPLEQYF
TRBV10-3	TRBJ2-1	CAISETPAVEQFF
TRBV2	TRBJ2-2	CASSGTPDSPTNTGELFF
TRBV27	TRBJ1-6	CASSPPGAGVNSPLHF
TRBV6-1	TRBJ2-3	CASSGLAGADTQYF
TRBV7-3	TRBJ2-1	CASSLDENNEQFF
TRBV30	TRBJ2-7	CAWSSGLAGGLEQYF
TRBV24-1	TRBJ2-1	CATSDLDSGGSYNEQFF
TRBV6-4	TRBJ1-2	CASSDSGTGYRYGYTF
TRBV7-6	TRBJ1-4	CASSLDRHSNEKLFF
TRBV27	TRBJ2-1	CASSPGTSGSDEQFF
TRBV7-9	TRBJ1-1	CASSGYRVGTEAFF
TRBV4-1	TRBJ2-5	CASSQLADQETQYF